The rows below give T cell receptor beta chains drawn from one sample of a study of CD8+ T cells in alopecia areata. Method: immunoSEQ multiplex PCR; TCRdb's copy keeps in-frame clones and lacks some. The repertoire holds 30,000 to 40,000 clones, with approximately 54% as singletons. The sample was CD4+ Tregs sorted from blood. The receptor source for this set is a human donor with alopecia areata. Each CDR3 is given with its conserved first and last residue. A D gene is named only where the DNA matches it firmly. Clone size is stated in some rows and not others, as once, few, many or a class when expanded.

abundance: .; d_gene: TRBD2; j_gene: TRBJ2-4; v_gene: TRBV7-2; CDR3nt: TGTGCCAGCAGCTTAGGGGCGGGGGGACCCATTTTAAGAAACATTCAGTACTTC; CDR3aa: CASSLGAGGPILRNIQYF
abundance: few; d_gene: .; j_gene: TRBJ2-5; v_gene: TRBV28; CDR3nt: TGTGCCAGCACCCTCAGGAACACGGGCGGGGATAGGACCCAGTACTTC; CDR3aa: CASTLRNTGGDRTQYF
abundance: once; d_gene: .; j_gene: TRBJ1-6; v_gene: TRBV6-5; CDR3nt: TGTGCCAGCAGTTACCTGACAGGTCGGGCTTCACCCCTCCACTTT; CDR3aa: CASSYLTGRASPLHF
abundance: .; d_gene: .; j_gene: TRBJ1-2; v_gene: TRBV9; CDR3nt: TGTGCCAGCAGCGGAACCGGGGACTATGGCTACACCTTC; CDR3aa: CASSGTGDYGYTF
abundance: few; d_gene: TRBD2; j_gene: TRBJ2-7; v_gene: TRBV18; CDR3nt: TGTGCCAGCTCACCGCTGGCTAGCGGGAGGGAACACGAGCAGTACTTC; CDR3aa: CASSPLASGREHEQYF
abundance: .; d_gene: .; j_gene: TRBJ1-1; v_gene: TRBV6-6; CDR3nt: TGTGCCAGCAGTTACCAACTGCTGTCGCCTGAAGCTTTCTTT; CDR3aa: CASSYQLLSPEAFF
abundance: once; d_gene: TRBD1; j_gene: TRBJ2-1; v_gene: TRBV25-1; CDR3nt: TGTGCCAGCAAAGGGACAGGGGAGTACAATGAGCAGTTCTTC; CDR3aa: CASKGTGEYNEQFF
abundance: medium-sized; d_gene: .; j_gene: TRBJ2-1; v_gene: TRBV18; CDR3nt: TGTGCCAGCTCACCTAGCGGAGATGAGCAGTTCTTC; CDR3aa: CASSPSGDEQFF
abundance: .; d_gene: .; j_gene: TRBJ1-2; v_gene: TRBV4-3; CDR3nt: TGCGCCAGCAGCCAAGAAAGGGTTACCGGGGGCTACACCTTC; CDR3aa: CASSQERVTGGYTF
abundance: .; d_gene: TRBD2; j_gene: TRBJ2-5; v_gene: TRBV5-1; CDR3nt: TGCGCCAGCAGCCCGGGACTAGCGGGGAGAGAGACCCAGTACTTC; CDR3aa: CASSPGLAGRETQYF
abundance: .; d_gene: .; j_gene: TRBJ2-3; v_gene: TRBV27; CDR3nt: TGTGCCAGCAGTACAGGCTACACAGATACGCAGTATTTT; CDR3aa: CASSTGYTDTQYF
abundance: .; d_gene: .; j_gene: TRBJ2-5; v_gene: TRBV2; CDR3nt: TGTGCCAGCAGTGTGACAGGACAGCCAGAGACCCAGTACTTC; CDR3aa: CASSVTGQPETQYF
abundance: medium-sized; d_gene: TRBD2; j_gene: TRBJ2-1; v_gene: TRBV7-2; CDR3nt: TGTGCCAGCAGCTCAGCGGGAGGGCCGTTCGATGAGCAGTTCTTC; CDR3aa: CASSSAGGPFDEQFF
abundance: few; d_gene: .; j_gene: TRBJ2-7; v_gene: TRBV6-6; CDR3nt: TGTGCCAGCAGTTCCCAGAGGTACGAGCAGTACTTC; CDR3aa: CASSSQRYEQYF
abundance: .; d_gene: TRBD1; j_gene: TRBJ1-5; v_gene: TRBV28; CDR3nt: TGTGCCAGCAGTCCCCACAGGGGGCGAGGCGATCAGCCCCAGCATTTT; CDR3aa: CASSPHRGRGDQPQHF
abundance: .; d_gene: TRBD2; j_gene: TRBJ2-5; v_gene: TRBV5-1; CDR3nt: TGCGCCAGCAGCCCATGGAAGCTAGCGGGGGGCGTTAAGTCGGAGACCCAGTACTTC; CDR3aa: CASSPWKLAGGVKSETQYF
abundance: .; d_gene: .; j_gene: TRBJ1-1; v_gene: TRBV10-3; CDR3nt: TGTGCCATCGGCCGTGGGACACAGAACACTGAAGCTTTCTTT; CDR3aa: CAIGRGTQNTEAFF
abundance: few; d_gene: .; j_gene: TRBJ1-2; v_gene: TRBV7-9; CDR3nt: TGTGCCAGCAGCGCTACGGGGTCGCACGTGGGGGGCTATGGCTACACCTTC; CDR3aa: CASSATGSHVGGYGYTF
abundance: few; d_gene: .; j_gene: TRBJ2-3; v_gene: TRBV7-8; CDR3nt: TGTGCCAGCAGCTTATTAGCTTCTCGAACAGGTATCGATTTT; CDR3aa: CASSLLASRTGIDF
abundance: .; d_gene: .; j_gene: TRBJ1-1; v_gene: TRBV29-1; CDR3nt: TGCAGCGTCCGACCAAGGACCACTGAAGCTTTCTTT; CDR3aa: CSVRPRTTEAFF
abundance: .; d_gene: .; j_gene: TRBJ2-2; v_gene: TRBV28; CDR3nt: TGTGCCAGCAAAAAGAATTTGAACACCGGGGAGCTGTTTTTT; CDR3aa: CASKKNLNTGELFF
abundance: .; d_gene: .; j_gene: TRBJ1-2; v_gene: TRBV5-4; CDR3nt: TGTGCCAGCAGCTTGGCCAGCAACTATGGCTACACCTTC; CDR3aa: CASSLASNYGYTF
abundance: .; d_gene: .; j_gene: TRBJ1-5; v_gene: TRBV5-1; CDR3nt: TGCGCCAGCAGCCCTCGCCCCGGTAATCAGCCCCAGCATTTT; CDR3aa: CASSPRPGNQPQHF
abundance: .; d_gene: .; j_gene: TRBJ2-1; v_gene: TRBV19; CDR3nt: TGTGCCAGTAGCAGGGTAGGGGGTGGCTCCTACAATGAGCAGTTCTTC; CDR3aa: CASSRVGGGSYNEQFF
abundance: few; d_gene: .; j_gene: TRBJ1-1; v_gene: TRBV27; CDR3nt: TGTGCCAGCAGTTTATCGGTCGCGGGGCAGACTGAAGCTTTCTTT; CDR3aa: CASSLSVAGQTEAFF
abundance: once; d_gene: .; j_gene: TRBJ2-5; v_gene: TRBV5-1; CDR3nt: TGCGCCAGCAGCAGGGGAGAAGCCCAAGAGACCCAGTACTTC; CDR3aa: CASSRGEAQETQYF
abundance: .; d_gene: TRBD2; j_gene: TRBJ2-3; v_gene: TRBV11-2; CDR3nt: TGTGCCAGCAGCTTAGGTAGCGGGGGACGACTGGATACGCAGTATTTT; CDR3aa: CASSLGSGGRLDTQYF
abundance: few; d_gene: .; j_gene: TRBJ2-7; v_gene: TRBV28; CDR3nt: TGTGCCAGCAGCCGACGTGGTCGACCCTACGAGCAGTACTTC; CDR3aa: CASSRRGRPYEQYF
abundance: .; d_gene: TRBD2; j_gene: TRBJ2-7; v_gene: TRBV5-6; CDR3nt: TGTGCCAGCAGCGTTCCGGGACTAGCGAGCTACGAGCAGTACTTC; CDR3aa: CASSVPGLASYEQYF
abundance: few; d_gene: TRBD2; j_gene: TRBJ2-1; v_gene: TRBV7-8; CDR3nt: TGTGCCAGCAGCTTATTCCCATTAGCGGGGCGATCCTCCAATGAGCAGTTCTTC; CDR3aa: CASSLFPLAGRSSNEQFF
abundance: .; d_gene: TRBD2; j_gene: TRBJ2-6; v_gene: TRBV27; CDR3nt: TGTGCCAGCAGTTTAACGGGGGGGCACATGTCTGGGGCCAACGTCCTGACTTTC; CDR3aa: CASSLTGGHMSGANVLTF
abundance: .; d_gene: .; j_gene: TRBJ2-7; v_gene: TRBV7-9; CDR3nt: TGTGCCAGCAGCCCCCACGGTGGCGAGCAGTACTTC; CDR3aa: CASSPHGGEQYF
abundance: few; d_gene: .; j_gene: TRBJ1-1; v_gene: TRBV25-1; CDR3nt: TGTGCCAGCAGTGAGTTCGGTCTTGGCGGGGCTTTCTTT; CDR3aa: CASSEFGLGGAFF
abundance: .; d_gene: TRBD1; j_gene: TRBJ2-7; v_gene: TRBV2; CDR3nt: TGTGCCAGCAGTGTTCAGGGGGTGCCCTACGAGCAGTACTTC; CDR3aa: CASSVQGVPYEQYF
abundance: .; d_gene: .; j_gene: TRBJ1-5; v_gene: TRBV29-1; CDR3nt: TGCAGCGCCGCAGGTGGGATCGATCAGCCCCAGCATTTT; CDR3aa: CSAAGGIDQPQHF
abundance: .; d_gene: TRBD1; j_gene: TRBJ2-3; v_gene: TRBV5-1; CDR3nt: TGCGCCACCTCCTCACAGGGGGCGGCGGATACGCAGTATTTT; CDR3aa: CATSSQGAADTQYF
abundance: .; d_gene: .; j_gene: TRBJ2-1; v_gene: TRBV4-1; CDR3nt: TGCGCCAGCAGCCAAGATCCCGGAAACAATGAGCAGTTCTTC; CDR3aa: CASSQDPGNNEQFF
abundance: few; d_gene: .; j_gene: TRBJ2-2; v_gene: TRBV18; CDR3nt: TGTGCCAGCTCACCAAGTCCCCAGGGGGGAGCCACCGGGGAGCTGTTTTTT; CDR3aa: CASSPSPQGGATGELFF
abundance: .; d_gene: .; j_gene: TRBJ2-5; v_gene: TRBV6-5; CDR3nt: TGTGCCAGCAGGAGAGGGGGGAGCCAAGAGACCCAGTACTTC; CDR3aa: CASRRGGSQETQYF
abundance: .; d_gene: .; j_gene: TRBJ2-1; v_gene: TRBV5-4; CDR3nt: TGTGCCAGCAGCTTGGACCAGGGCTCCTACAATGAGCAGTTCTTC; CDR3aa: CASSLDQGSYNEQFF
abundance: .; d_gene: .; j_gene: TRBJ2-7; v_gene: TRBV18; CDR3nt: TGTGCCAGCTCACCGTCAGAGGGGTACGAGCAGTACTTC; CDR3aa: CASSPSEGYEQYF
abundance: .; d_gene: TRBD1; j_gene: TRBJ2-2; v_gene: TRBV5-1; CDR3nt: TGCGCCAGCACCCTTGGGACAGCGAACACCGGGGAGCTGTTTTTT; CDR3aa: CASTLGTANTGELFF
abundance: .; d_gene: TRBD1; j_gene: TRBJ1-1; v_gene: TRBV28; CDR3nt: TGTGCCAGCAAGTTCAGACAGGGGAGCGCTGAAGCTTTCTTT; CDR3aa: CASKFRQGSAEAFF
abundance: .; d_gene: .; j_gene: TRBJ2-3; v_gene: TRBV7-2; CDR3nt: TGTGCCAGCAGCTTAGTGGGGGTGGGCACAGATACGCAGTATTTT; CDR3aa: CASSLVGVGTDTQYF
abundance: .; d_gene: .; j_gene: TRBJ2-7; v_gene: TRBV7-6; CDR3nt: TGTGCCAGCAGCTCGGGGACCTACGAGCAGTACTTC; CDR3aa: CASSSGTYEQYF
abundance: .; d_gene: TRBD1; j_gene: TRBJ2-1; v_gene: TRBV5-6; CDR3nt: TGTGCCAGCAGCTTGGAAGGGGGCCGCAAGTTCTTC; CDR3aa: CASSLEGGRKFF
abundance: .; d_gene: .; j_gene: TRBJ2-6; v_gene: TRBV5-1; CDR3nt: TGCGCCAGCAGCGCACAGGGACTGGAAGCTGGGGCCAACGTCCTGACTTTC; CDR3aa: CASSAQGLEAGANVLTF
abundance: .; d_gene: .; j_gene: TRBJ2-2; v_gene: TRBV6-6; CDR3nt: TGTGCCAGCAGTGTTGGCGGGACGAACACCGGGGAGCTGTTTTTT; CDR3aa: CASSVGGTNTGELFF
abundance: .; d_gene: TRBD1; j_gene: TRBJ2-7; v_gene: TRBV29-1; CDR3nt: TGCAGCGCACGGAGGACAGGGACGTACGAGCAGTACTTC; CDR3aa: CSARRTGTYEQYF
abundance: medium-sized; d_gene: .; j_gene: TRBJ2-5; v_gene: TRBV19; CDR3nt: TGTGCCAGTAGTGTCGCGGGGCTGGAGACCCAGTACTTC; CDR3aa: CASSVAGLETQYF
abundance: .; d_gene: .; j_gene: TRBJ1-5; v_gene: TRBV20-1; CDR3nt: TGCAGTGCTAGAGTCGATCAGCCCCAGCATTTT; CDR3aa: CSARVDQPQHF
abundance: .; d_gene: TRBD1; j_gene: TRBJ2-7; v_gene: TRBV6-5; CDR3nt: TGTGCCAGCAGTTTCTCAGACAGGGGGCTCGAGCAGTACTTC; CDR3aa: CASSFSDRGLEQYF
abundance: .; d_gene: TRBD1; j_gene: TRBJ2-5; v_gene: TRBV7-9; CDR3nt: TGTGCCAGCAGCAACCGGGACAGGGGGACCCAGTACTTC; CDR3aa: CASSNRDRGTQYF
abundance: .; d_gene: .; j_gene: TRBJ2-1; v_gene: TRBV10-3; CDR3nt: TGTGCCATCAGTGCACCACCCGGGGTAAGGGGAGCCTACAGTGAGCAGTTCTTC; CDR3aa: CAISAPPGVRGAYSEQFF
abundance: once; d_gene: .; j_gene: TRBJ1-3; v_gene: TRBV6-5; CDR3nt: TGTGCCAGCAGTTACTCCAGGGGATCTGGAAACACCATATATTTT; CDR3aa: CASSYSRGSGNTIYF
abundance: .; d_gene: .; j_gene: TRBJ2-7; v_gene: TRBV7-2; CDR3nt: TGTGCCAGCAGCTCACAGGGGAGGTACGAGCAGTACTTC; CDR3aa: CASSSQGRYEQYF
abundance: .; d_gene: TRBD1; j_gene: TRBJ1-2; v_gene: TRBV11-1; CDR3nt: TGTGCCAGCAGCGCCCGACAGGGGGCGGATGGCTACACCTTC; CDR3aa: CASSARQGADGYTF